The present T cell receptor (beta chain) was sequenced within a study of T cell repertoires in cytomegalovirus infection. Study context: CMV epitopes used comprised recently identified HLA-C-restricted ones and well-studied HLA-B-restricted ones. Study-wide findings and caveats: Individuals carrying CMV plus the relevant HLA were identified by cumulative frequency of public TCR beta families.

Note on this clonotype: Antigen unknown.

The CDR3 is 15 residues long. The germline CDR1 and CDR2 sequences are SGDLS and YYNGEE. V shed 3 bases, J shed 4 bases, and the junction held 6 bases outside the gene matches. TCRdb re-called the reads with MiXCR, one entry per CDR3 protein. Among fewer than 850,000 distinct CDR3 sequences, approximately 32% were seen once, and the ten largest hold about an eighth. The sequence was obtained from a human donor in good health (CMV status not recorded). Some clones in this sample may be carry-over from other donors' samples. V is TRBV9 and J is TRBJ1-2; 10 nucleotides align to TRBD1. Here the sequenced sample was cultured CD8+ T cells from PBMCs, taken from culture after CMV antigen stimulation. The CDR3 loop reads CASSAHDRGPYGYTF. Written as DNA, the CDR3 is TGTGCCAGCAGCGCCCACGACAGGGGGCCCTATGGCTACACCTTC.